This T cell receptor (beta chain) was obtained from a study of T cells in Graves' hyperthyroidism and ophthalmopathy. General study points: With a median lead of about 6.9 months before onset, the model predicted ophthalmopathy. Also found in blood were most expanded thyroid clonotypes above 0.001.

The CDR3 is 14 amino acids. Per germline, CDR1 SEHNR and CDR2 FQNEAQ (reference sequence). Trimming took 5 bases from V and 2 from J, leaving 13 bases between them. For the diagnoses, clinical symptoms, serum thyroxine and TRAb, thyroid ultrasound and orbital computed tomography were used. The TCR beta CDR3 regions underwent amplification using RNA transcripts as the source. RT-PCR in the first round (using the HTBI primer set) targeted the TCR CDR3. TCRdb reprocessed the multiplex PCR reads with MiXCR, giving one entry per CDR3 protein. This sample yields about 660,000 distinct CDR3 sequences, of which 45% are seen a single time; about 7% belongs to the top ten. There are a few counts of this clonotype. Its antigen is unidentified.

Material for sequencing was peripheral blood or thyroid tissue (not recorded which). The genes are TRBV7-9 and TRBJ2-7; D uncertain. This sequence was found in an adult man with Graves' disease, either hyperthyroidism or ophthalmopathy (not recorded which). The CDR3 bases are TGTGCCAGCAGCCATCGGAGACCCACCTACGAGCAGTACTTC. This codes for CASSHRRPTYEQYF.